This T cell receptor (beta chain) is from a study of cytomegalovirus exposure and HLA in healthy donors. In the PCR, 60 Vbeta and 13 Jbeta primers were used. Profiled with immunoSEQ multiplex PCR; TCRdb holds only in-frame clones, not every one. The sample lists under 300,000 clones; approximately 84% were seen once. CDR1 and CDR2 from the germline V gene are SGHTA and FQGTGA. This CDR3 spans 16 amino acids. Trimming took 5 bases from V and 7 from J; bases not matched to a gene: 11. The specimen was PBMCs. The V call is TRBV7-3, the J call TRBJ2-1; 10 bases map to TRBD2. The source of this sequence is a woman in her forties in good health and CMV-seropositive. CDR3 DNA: TGTGCCAGCAGCCCGGGGGAAGCGGGGGGGGAGAATGAGCAGTTCTTC. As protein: CASSPGEAGGENEQFF.